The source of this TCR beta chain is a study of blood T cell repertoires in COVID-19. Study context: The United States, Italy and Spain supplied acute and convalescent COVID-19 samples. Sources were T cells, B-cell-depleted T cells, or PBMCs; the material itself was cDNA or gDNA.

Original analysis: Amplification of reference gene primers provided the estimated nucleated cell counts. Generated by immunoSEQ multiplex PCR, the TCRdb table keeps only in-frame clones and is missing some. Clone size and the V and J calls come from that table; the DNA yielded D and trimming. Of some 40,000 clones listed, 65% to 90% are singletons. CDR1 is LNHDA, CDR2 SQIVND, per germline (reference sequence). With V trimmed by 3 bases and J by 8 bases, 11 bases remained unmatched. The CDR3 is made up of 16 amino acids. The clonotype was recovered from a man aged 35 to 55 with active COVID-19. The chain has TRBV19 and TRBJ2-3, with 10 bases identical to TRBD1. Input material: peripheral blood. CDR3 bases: TGTGCCAGTAGTATTCGTCGGGACAGGGGTCGCGGTACGCAGTATTTT. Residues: CASSIRRDRGRGTQYF.